This TCR beta chain was obtained from a study of long-term antiretroviral therapy in people with HIV. Germline V gene sequence: CDR1 GTSNPN, CDR2 SVGIG (reference sequence). This CDR3 region has 11 residues. The V gene lost 6 bases and the J gene lost 8 bases, with 13 bases spanning the gap. One or more pre-ART and two or more post-ART PBMC samples were available from each donor. Survey-level immunoSEQ v3.0 assays were run. Repertoires were generated with immunoSEQ multiplex PCR, while TCRdb's copy carries only in-frame clones and drops some. Of around 19,000 clones in the sample, around 82% were seen once.

This receptor was taken from a young woman with HIV. This specimen consisted of unsorted PBMCs, obtained 2.9 years after starting antiretroviral therapy. This chain connects TRBV30 to TRBJ1-2, with a tentative D call TRBD1 (6 bases). CDR3 amino acids: CACQQGSGYTF. CDR3 coding DNA: TGTGCCTGTCAACAGGGTTCCGGCTACACCTTC.